The 22 T cell receptor beta chains listed next were all sequenced from one sample in a study of blood T cell repertoires in COVID-19 (dated by TCRdb to 2018 to 2021). The library was generated by the immunoSEQ multiplex PCR assay. This is the immuneACCESS table as TCRdb keeps it, with only in-frame sequences that have V and J called. A part of the clones is gone; compared with another copy, unresolved V genes explain less than half, and the rest is unexplained. Recorded for this sample are 95,000 to 150,000 clones; less than 90% of them occurred a single time. Clones ranked in the top ten supply 3% to 4.5% of the sample. Sequenced sample: PBMCs or T cells enriched from blood (not recorded which). Receptor source: a woman aged 25 to 39 who had recovered from COVID-19.

The rearrangement joins TRBV20-1 to TRBJ2-1, with D possibly being TRBD2 (5 bases). The V and J ends lost 3 bases and 10 bases respectively, with 22 bases between them. CDR1 and CDR2 (germline): DFQATT, SNEGSKA (reference sequence). CDR3 length equals 15 residues. CDR3 nucleotide sequence: TGCAGTGCTAGTAACCCGGCTAGCCTCCGAGGGGAGCAGTTCTTC. Protein product: CSASNPASLRGEQFF.

This sequence joins TRBV7-9 and TRBJ1-2; the D is unclear. Per the germline V gene, CDR1 is SEHNR and CDR2 is FQNEAQ (reference sequence). The V and J ends lost 5 bases and 4 bases respectively, with 17 bases between them. The CDR3 is 15 residues long. Here the CDR3 DNA reads TGTGCCAGCAGCACCAACTCTCCCCTCTCCTATGGCTACACCTTC. It specifies CASSTNSPLSYGYTF.

The DNA of the CDR3 is TGCGCCAGCAGCTTGGGCCACAGGGCCACTGAAGCTTTCTTT. Its protein product is CASSLGHRATEAFF. The gene calls are TRBV5-1 and TRBJ1-1, with D perhaps matching TRBD1 (6 bases). There are 14 residues in the CDR3. Germline-derived CDR1 and CDR2 are SGHRS and YFSETQ. V gave up 0 bases and J gave up 4 bases, with 10 bases separating them.

This chain joins TRBV4-1 and TRBJ2-4, with a tentative D call TRBD1 (5 bases). Trimming removed 5 bases at V and 0 bases at J, with 20 bases between. CDR1 and CDR2 from the germline V gene are MGHRA and YSYEKL. This CDR3 comprises 18 residues. CDR3 sequence (DNA): TGCGCCAGCAGCTCCCGAACAGGAGACCTGCTAGCCAAAAACATTCAGTACTTC. Its translation is CASSSRTGDLLAKNIQYF.

The chain has TRBV19 and TRBJ2-1; tentatively, D is TRBD1 (5 bases). The CDR3 totals 13 residues. CDR1 LNHDA and CDR2 SQIVND come from the germline V gene (reference sequence). V lost 3 bases and J 6 bases, leaving 9 bases between the germline ends. Here the CDR3 reads CASSIQGINEQFF. In DNA form, the CDR3 reads TGTGCCAGTAGTATTCAGGGAATCAATGAGCAGTTCTTC.

The chain carries TRBV6-5 and TRBJ1-1; possibly TRBD1 for D (6 bases). V lost 3 bases to trimming and J lost 3 bases, with 17 bases between them. The CDR3 length is 16 residues. Germline V gene lookup returns CDR1 MNHEY and CDR2 SVGAGI. The CDR3 reads CASSYRTVQEDTEAFF. The CDR3 coding sequence is TGTGCCAGCAGTTATCGGACAGTCCAGGAAGACACTGAAGCTTTCTTT.

The gene calls are TRBV2 and TRBJ1-4, with a possible D match to TRBD1 (6 bases). Trimming left V 3 bases short and J 5 bases short, with 16 bases between. CDR1 and CDR2 (germline): SNHLY, FYNNEI. There are 16 residues in the CDR3. The CDR3 loop is CASSEPSDRANEKLFF. CDR3 in DNA: TGTGCCAGCAGTGAGCCCTCGGACAGAGCAAATGAAAAACTGTTTTTT.

The CDR3 here is CASSDFGGRGGANVLTF. The CDR3 nucleotides are TGTGCCAGCAGTGACTTCGGGGGGCGTGGTGGGGCCAACGTCCTGACTTTC. The rearrangement uses TRBV6-4 and TRBJ2-6, with D possibly matching TRBD2 (7 bases). The V gene's germline CDR1 is MRHNA and CDR2 SNTAGT. Trimming left V 1 base short and J 3 bases short, with 13 bases between. The CDR3 is made up of 17 amino acids.

This sequence joins TRBV18 and TRBJ2-7; 7 nucleotides line up with TRBD1. The V segment lost 5 bases and the J segment 0 bases; nucleotides outside the gene matches: 4. The CDR3 has 14 residues. The germline gives CDR1 KGHSH, CDR2 LQKENI. This chain's CDR3 is CASSAGTVSYEQYF. The CDR3 DNA is TGTGCCAGCTCAGCCGGGACAGTCTCCTACGAGCAGTACTTC.

This sequence joins TRBV29-1 and TRBJ2-7, with D maybe TRBD2 (6 bases). CDR1 and CDR2 (germline): SQVTM, ANQGSEA. This CDR3 spans 12 amino acids. With 4 bases removed from V and 4 bases from J, the gap between germline ends came to 11 bases. The CDR3 bases are TGCAGCGTTGTTGTTAGCGGTTACGAGCAGTACTTC. It is translated as CSVVVSGYEQYF.

V gene TRBV2 combines with J gene TRBJ2-1, with a weak D call TRBD2 (7 bases). The germline V gene has CDR1 SNHLY and CDR2 FYNNEI. Trimming took 6 bases from V and 8 from J, leaving 8 bases between them. This CDR3 is 11 amino acids long. The CDR3 is CASRRGHEQFF. CDR3 coding DNA: TGTGCCAGCAGGCGGGGGCATGAGCAGTTCTTC. The whole variable domain, filled in from reference TRBV2 and TRBJ2-1, reads EPEVTQTPSHQVTQMGQEVILRCVPISNHLYFYWYRQILGQKVEFLVSFYNNEISEKSEIFDDQFSVERPDGSNFTLKIRSTKLEDSAMYFCASRRGHEQFFGPGTRLTVL.

The chain carries TRBV6-2 or TRBV6-3 and TRBJ2-5; 9 nucleotides match TRBD2. CDR3 length: 14 amino acids. The ends lost 4 bases at V and 6 bases at J; junction bases unmatched: 6. From germline, CDR1 is MNHEY and CDR2 SVGEGT. This chain's CDR3 is CASSLSTSGKTQYF. The CDR3 nucleotides read TGTGCCAGCAGTTTATCGACTAGCGGAAAGACCCAGTACTTC.

V and J are TRBV4-3 and TRBJ2-7, with D perhaps matching TRBD2 (5 bases). Trimming pared 2 bases from V and 5 bases from J, leaving 10 bases between. CDR3 length: 13 amino acids. The germline CDR1 and CDR2 sequences are LGHNA and YSLEER. CDR3 sequence reads: CASSQQAGNEQYF. CDR3 bases: TGCGCCAGCAGCCAACAGGCCGGGAACGAGCAGTACTTC.

The chain recombines TRBV9 with TRBJ1-4, with D perhaps matching TRBD1 (6 bases). The CDR3 is 15 residues long. V gave up 4 bases and J gave up 3 bases, with 13 bases separating them. Germline assignment: CDR1 SGDLS and CDR2 YYNGEE. The CDR3 protein is CASSSQTGPNEKLFF. CDR3 sequence (DNA): TGTGCCAGCAGCTCGCAGACAGGTCCTAATGAAAAACTGTTTTTT.

This sequence joins TRBV24-1 and TRBJ1-1, with D possibly TRBD1 on 5 matching bases. Germline V gene lookup returns CDR1 KGHDR and CDR2 SFDVKD. This CDR3 spans 16 amino acids. The ends were cut back, 4 bases at V and 6 bases at J, with 20 bases in the middle. The CDR3 region is CATSDHGRGGLAEAFF. CDR3 in DNA: TGTGCCACCAGTGACCACGGTAGGGGAGGATTGGCTGAAGCTTTCTTT.

The chain has TRBV30 and TRBJ2-3, with 10 bases that match TRBD2. The V and J ends lost 8 bases and 2 bases, in that order; junction bases with no gene match: 4. CDR1 GTSNPN and CDR2 SVGIG come from the germline V gene (reference sequence). The CDR3 is 13 residues long. The CDR3 is CALLAGVTDTQYF. In DNA, the CDR3 is TGTGCCCTGCTAGCGGGGGTCACAGATACGCAGTATTTT.

The rearrangement joins TRBV9 to TRBJ1-5, with D tentatively TRBD1 (6 bases). The ends were cut back, 2 bases at V and 5 bases at J, with 14 bases in the middle. The germline CDR1 and CDR2 sequences are SGDLS and YYNGEE. The CDR3 runs 15 residues. CDR3 amino acids: CASSVIGGVDQPQHF. For the CDR3, the DNA is TGTGCCAGCAGCGTGATAGGGGGGGTCGATCAGCCCCAGCATTTT. The whole variable domain, remainder taken from reference TRBV9 and TRBJ1-5, is DSGVTQTPKHLITATGQRVTLRCSPRSGDLSVYWYQQSLDQGLQFLIQYYNGEERAKGNILERFSAQQFPDLHSELNLSSLELGDSALYFCASSVIGGVDQPQHFGDGTRLSIL.

V and J are TRBV28 and TRBJ1-1; D gene unclear. This CDR3 is built from 12 residues. Germline CDR1 is MDHEN and CDR2 is SYDVKM. The V and J ends lost 6 bases and 7 bases respectively, with 12 bases between them. The CDR3 bases are TGTGCCAGCAGGGCAGGTGGACTTGAAGCTTTCTTT. Translation: CASRAGGLEAFF.

The V call is TRBV15, the J call TRBJ2-2; TRBD2 might be the D (6 bases). The length of the CDR3 is 13 residues. Germline loops: CDR1 LNHNV, CDR2 YYDKDF (reference sequence). V lost 0 bases, J lost 9 bases, and 8 bases lay in between. The CDR3 DNA is TGTGCCACCAGCAGAGACGGGAGCCGGGAGCTGTTTTTT. This sequence encodes CATSRDGSRELFF.

This chain joins TRBV19 and TRBJ1-4; D gene unclear. The germline V and J ends were trimmed by 5 bases and 7 bases, with 20 bases remaining between them. Germline assignment: CDR1 LNHDA and CDR2 SQIVND (reference sequence). The CDR3 contains 16 residues. This CDR3 reads CASSSDGLWAGEKLFF. The CDR3 bases are TGTGCCAGTAGTTCCGATGGACTCTGGGCCGGTGAAAAACTGTTTTTT.

The chain recombines TRBV3-1 (or the pseudogene TRBV3-2) with TRBJ2-1; D is possibly TRBD2 (5 bases). Trimming removed 1 base from V and 9 bases from J, with 10 bases in between. Germline CDR1 and CDR2: LGHDT and YNNKEL (reference sequence). The CDR3 contains 13 residues. In DNA form, the CDR3 reads TGTGCCAGCAGCCAAGCGGATCGGGGTGAGCAGTTCTTC. This translates into CASSQADRGEQFF.

The chain couples TRBV15 to TRBJ2-7; tentative D call: TRBD1 (6 bases). Deletions cut 0 bases from V and 1 base from J, with 10 bases between. The CDR3 sequence is 15 residues long. The V gene's germline CDR1 is LNHNV and CDR2 YYDKDF (reference sequence). This chain's CDR3 is CATSRETQGSYEQYF. Here the CDR3 DNA reads TGTGCCACCAGCAGAGAGACACAGGGTTCCTACGAGCAGTACTTC.